Described below is a single T cell receptor (beta chain) sequence and its context. The data belong to a study of T-cell reconstitution after alpha-beta-depleted transplantation in children. From germline, CDR1 is MDHEN and CDR2 SYDVKM. The CDR3 is 15 residues long. Deletions cut 7 bases from V and 7 bases from J, with 20 bases between. A TCRbeta library incorporating unique molecular identifiers was prepared. TCRdb re-called the PCR reads with MiXCR, one entry per CDR3 protein. The sample records over 200,000 distinct CDR3 sequences, around 9.5% being singletons. The chain joins TRBV28 to TRBJ1-5, with TRBD1 as a possible D gene (6 bases). The sequences come from PBMCs from the stem cell graft donor, collected from the stem cell graft. The source of this sequence is a human donor who donated a stem cell graft to a child with acute lymphoblastic leukemia. CDR3 protein: CASTQKRLGGQPQHF. In nucleotides, the CDR3 is TGTGCCAGCACCCAAAAAAGGTTAGGGGGACAGCCCCAGCATTTT.